This paragraph reports one T cell receptor (beta chain). Its antigen is undetermined. The data stem from a study of T-cell memory formation after mild COVID-19. TCRdb re-called the 5' RACE reads with MiXCR, one entry per CDR3 protein. The sample carries 550,000 to 700,000 distinct CDR3 sequences, around a sixth recorded once. Findings of the study overall: Mainly in CM and EM were contracting CD4+ clones; CD8+ were in EMRA.

The CDR3 runs 14 residues. CDR1 and CDR2 from the germline V gene are LGHNA and YSLEER. The V end lost 2 bases, the J end lost 5 bases, and 11 bases lay between the germline ends. This chain links TRBV4-3 with TRBJ2-3; D is possibly TRBD2 (5 bases). The sample was PBMCs or a T cell subset sorted from them (not recorded which). This clonotype was sampled from an adult woman who had mild COVID-19 (a few samples of this study predate the infection). Cell type and time point are not known. This CDR3 is CASSQNPGKDTQYF. CDR3 nucleotides: TGCGCCAGCAGCCAAAACCCCGGGAAAGATACGCAGTATTTT.